These 27 T cell receptor beta chains were sequenced from one sample in a study of long-term antiretroviral therapy in people with HIV. At survey level, the immunoSEQ assay was run in its v3.0 version. Sequencing used immunoSEQ multiplex PCR; TCRdb keeps in-frame clones, though not all of them. Here the sample spans 25,000 to 35,000 clones, 82% being singletons. Specimen: unsorted PBMCs, collected 2.9 years after starting antiretroviral therapy. Source of these receptors: a man in his fifties with HIV.

V and J are TRBV28 and TRBJ1-1, with D possibly matching TRBD1 (5 bases). The V and J ends lost 4 bases and 1 base respectively, with 13 bases between them. CDR1 is MDHEN, CDR2 SYDVKM, per germline. CDR3 length: 15 residues. The CDR3: CASSWGTEANTEAFF. In DNA, the CDR3 is TGTGCCAGCAGTTGGGGCACCGAGGCGAACACTGAAGCTTTCTTT.

V gene TRBV7-8 combines with J gene TRBJ2-7; D call uncertain. The ends were cut back, 3 bases at V and 4 bases at J, with 13 bases in the middle. Germline V gene lookup returns CDR1 SGHVS and CDR2 FQNEAQ. The CDR3 loop spans 14 amino acids. As DNA, the CDR3 is TGTGCCAGCAGCTTCCGAGGCCTTGTATACGAGCAGTACTTC. Amino acids: CASSFRGLVYEQYF.

This clone showed up just once. The chain combines TRBV6-5 with TRBJ2-7; unclear D gene. The CDR3 totals 13 residues. Germline CDR1 reads MNHEY; CDR2 reads SVGAGI. V lost 2 bases to trimming and J lost 3 bases, with 8 bases between them. The CDR3 sequence is CASSYREDYEQYF. The CDR3 bases are TGTGCCAGCAGTTACCGTGAGGACTACGAGCAGTACTTC.

This chain uses TRBV9 with TRBJ2-2; a weak D match, TRBD1 (6 bases). Trimming removed 3 bases at V and 7 bases at J, with 13 bases between. This CDR3 has 14 amino acids. Germline V gene data show CDR1 as SGDLS and CDR2 as YYNGEE. The CDR3 protein is CASSAPTGSGELFF. Written as DNA, the CDR3 is TGTGCCAGCAGCGCCCCGACAGGAAGCGGGGAGCTGTTTTTT.

This clone was counted between two and nine times. The V call is TRBV5-4, the J call TRBJ2-7, with TRBD1 matching over 8 bases. This CDR3 is 13 amino acids long. Germline V gene sequence: CDR1 SGHNT, CDR2 YYREEE (reference sequence). The junction had 3 bases not matched to a gene; V was cut back by 3 bases and J by 4 bases. The CDR3 loop is CASSSGGAYEQYF. As DNA, the CDR3 is TGTGCCAGCAGCTCAGGGGGCGCATACGAGCAGTACTTC.

The chain links TRBV11-2 to TRBJ1-1; D gene unclear. CDR3 length equals 14 residues. Germline V lookup: CDR1 SGHAT, CDR2 FQNNGV. The V and J ends lost 1 base and 5 bases respectively, with 11 bases between them. The CDR3 bases are TGTGCCAGCAGCTTAGGGTCCGCGGGAACTGAAGCTTTCTTT. Encoded protein: CASSLGSAGTEAFF.

The rearrangement uses TRBV11-2 and TRBJ2-1; 10 bases are a match to TRBD1. The ends lost 7 bases at V and 6 bases at J; junction bases unmatched: 9. CDR1 SGHAT and CDR2 FQNNGV come from the germline V gene. The CDR3 runs to 15 residues. The CDR3 sequence: CASTPTGGEINEQFF. CDR3 coding DNA: TGTGCCAGCACCCCGACAGGGGGCGAAATCAATGAGCAGTTCTTC.

As DNA, the CDR3 is TGTGCCAGCAGCCATTCCTATAATCAGCCCCAGCATTTT. Residues: CASSHSYNQPQHF. V is TRBV11-2 and J is TRBJ1-5; D remains unclear. V was clipped by 5 bases and J by 4 bases, with 9 bases between them. CDR1 and CDR2 from the germline V gene are SGHAT and FQNNGV. The CDR3 has 13 residues. The complete variable domain, with remaining parts taken from reference TRBV11-2 and TRBJ1-5, reads EAGVAQSPRYKIIEKRQSVAFWCNPISGHATLYWYQQILGQGPKLLIQFQNNGVVDDSQLPKDRFSAERLKGVDSTLKIQPAKLEDSAVYLCASSHSYNQPQHFGDGTRLSIL.

V gene TRBV7-3 combines with J gene TRBJ2-2; 7 bases map to TRBD2. V shed 5 bases and J 6 bases; nucleotides not matched to a gene: 12. Germline V lookup: CDR1 SGHTA, CDR2 FQGTGA. CDR3 length: 16 residues. CDR3 DNA: TGTGCCAGCAGCCCGTCCCCTCCTACTAGCGCCGGGGAGCTGTTTTTT. It codes for CASSPSPPTSAGELFF.

The gene calls are TRBV27 and TRBJ1-2, with TRBD1 matching over 11 bases. V trimming: 4 bases; J trimming: 8 bases; junction bases outside the gene matches: 9. In germline, CDR1 is MNHEY, CDR2 SMNVEV (reference sequence). There are 15 residues in the CDR3. As DNA, the CDR3 is TGTGCCAGCAGTTCGCGGGACAGGGGGATCAGGGGCTACACCTTC. The encoded protein is CASSSRDRGIRGYTF.

This chain uses TRBV6-6 with TRBJ1-5; D is possibly TRBD1 (5 bases). V was clipped by 5 bases and J by 7 bases, with 12 bases between them. The CDR3 runs 13 residues. Germline V gene sequence: CDR1 MNHNY, CDR2 SVGAGI (reference sequence). The CDR3, as DNA: TGTGCCAGCAGTACCGAGGGGCCGCAGCCCCAGCATTTT. This encodes CASSTEGPQPQHF.

This chain joins TRBV4-1 and TRBJ2-5; no definite D call. The J call may be wrong; the DNA end is better matched by TRBJ2-7. The CDR3 loop spans 17 amino acids. From germline, CDR1 is MGHRA and CDR2 YSYEKL. The CDR3 bases are TGCGCCAGCAGCCAACAACATGACATACCGGTAAGCTACGAGCAGTACTTC. Residues: CASSQQHDIPVSYEQYF.

This clone was detected only a few times. This rearrangement joins TRBV14 to TRBJ1-6; the D gene is possibly TRBD1 (6 bases). CDR3 length: 14 amino acids. Trimming shortened V by 5 bases and J by 9 bases, and 14 bases separated the two germline ends. Germline V gene data show CDR1 as SGHDN and CDR2 as FVKESK. As DNA, the CDR3 is TGTGCCAGCAGCGATACAGGGCGGCGTTCACCCCTCCACTTT. Amino acid sequence: CASSDTGRRSPLHF.

This clone was recorded once. The chain carries TRBV9 and TRBJ1-3; TRBD1 agrees at 7 bases. V was pared by 0 bases and J by 2 bases, with 2 bases of the junction left unmatched. CDR3 size: 15 residues. Germline V CDR1 and CDR2: SGDLS, YYNGEE. The CDR3 nucleotides read TGTGCCAGCAGCGTAGGTCAGGGGGCTGGAAACACCATATATTTT. Its translation: CASSVGQGAGNTIYF.

The V gene is TRBV11-2, the J gene TRBJ2-3; 10 positions agree with TRBD1. V gave up 4 bases and J gave up 5 bases; unmatched junction bases: 9. There are 16 residues in the CDR3. CDR1 is SGHAT, CDR2 FQNNGV, per germline. The CDR3 DNA sequence: TGTGCCAGCAGCTCCTCTGACAGGGGGCAGGAAGATACGCAGTATTTT. As protein: CASSSSDRGQEDTQYF.

V and J are TRBV28 and TRBJ2-5; TRBD2 agrees at 10 bases. The CDR3 is 17 residues long. From germline, CDR1 is MDHEN and CDR2 SYDVKM. V dropped 5 bases and J dropped 5; count of bases not matched to a gene: 14. Here the CDR3 DNA reads TGTGCCAGCAGTACTGTACGTGGACTAGCGGCTGCGGAGACCCAGTACTTC. Protein product: CASSTVRGLAAAETQYF.

This chain connects TRBV30 to TRBJ1-5; 10 bases line up with TRBD1. This CDR3 is 14 amino acids long. J gave up 7 bases and V 2 bases, and 5 bases lay outside the gene matches. CDR1 and CDR2 from the germline V gene are GTSNPN and SVGIG (reference sequence). In DNA, the CDR3 is TGTGCCTGGAGTACCGGACAGGGGGAACAGCCCCAGCATTTT. Its protein product is CAWSTGQGEQPQHF.

The CDR3 sequence is CASAIAGGPNEQFF. The CDR3 bases are TGTGCCAGCGCTATAGCGGGGGGGCCAAATGAGCAGTTCTTC. This chain links TRBV5-6 with TRBJ2-1; TRBD2 matches at 11 bases. The CDR3 length is 14 residues. CDR1 and CDR2 (germline): SGHDT, YYEEEE. After removal of 7 bases from V and 7 bases from J, the junction contained 7 bases not matched to a gene.

The chain recombines TRBV18 with TRBJ1-1; the D gene is possibly TRBD1 (5 bases). The CDR3 consists of 16 residues. Trimming left V 6 bases short and J 1 base short, with 18 bases between. CDR1 and CDR2 (germline): KGHSH, LQKENI. The CDR3 DNA is TGTGCCAGCTCGCCCCTAGGTGGACAAGGGAACACTGAAGCTTTCTTT. This encodes CASSPLGGQGNTEAFF.

This clone was counted once. The J gene is TRBJ1-1, the V gene TRBV29-1, with 10 bases matching TRBD1. The V and J ends lost 7 bases and 6 bases, in that order; junction bases with no gene match: 8. This CDR3 is built from 13 residues. Germline V gives CDR1 SQVTM, CDR2 ANQGSEA. CDR3 loop: CSAWDRGRAEAFF. The DNA for the CDR3 is TGCAGCGCCTGGGACAGGGGAAGGGCTGAAGCTTTCTTT.

The chain uses TRBV27 and TRBJ2-5; D is possibly TRBD1 (6 bases). The tail of the sequence fits TRBJ2-7 better, so the J call may be wrong. The CDR3 consists of 14 residues. The germline CDR1 and CDR2 sequences are MNHEY and SMNVEV (reference sequence). For the CDR3, the DNA is TGTGCCAGCAGTTTTGCCAGGGGCAGCTACGAGCAGTACTTC. Protein product: CASSFARGSYEQYF.

CDR3 sequence: CSVSGTGGNYGYTF. In DNA form, the CDR3 reads TGCAGCGTGTCCGGGACAGGGGGTAACTATGGCTACACCTTC. V and J are TRBV29-1 and TRBJ1-2, with 11 bases matching TRBD1. Germline-derived CDR1 and CDR2 are SQVTM and ANQGSEA. V was pared by 6 bases and J by 1 base, with 4 bases of the junction left unmatched. There are 14 residues in the CDR3.

The chain uses TRBV7-2 and TRBJ2-7; D remains unclear. Per germline, CDR1 SGHTA and CDR2 FQGNSA. The germline V and J ends were trimmed by 1 base and 4 bases, with 11 bases remaining between them. The CDR3 consists of 14 residues. CDR3 sequence (DNA): TGTGCCAGCAGCTTAGGACACACGGCTTACGAGCAGTACTTC. Residues: CASSLGHTAYEQYF.

This clone turned up a few times. CDR3 sequence reads: CASSLSGTGSPPLHF. The CDR3 DNA reads TGTGCCAGCAGCCTAAGTGGGACAGGGAGTCCACCCCTCCACTTT. The chain uses TRBV7-8 and TRBJ1-6; 9 bases fit TRBD1. CDR1 is SGHVS and CDR2 is FQNEAQ in the germline V gene. This CDR3 has 15 amino acids. V lost 5 bases and J lost 11; bases outside the gene matches: 10. Based on the CDR3 plus reference TRBV7-8 and TRBJ1-6, the full variable domain is GAGVSQSPRYKVAKRGQDVALRCDPISGHVSLFWYQQALGQGPEFLTYFQNEAQLDKSGLPSDRFFAERPEGSVSTLKIQRTQQEDSAVYLCASSLSGTGSPPLHFGNGTRLTVT.

A single count supports this clone. The chain links TRBV4-1 to TRBJ1-3; D not certain. The CDR3 is made up of 17 amino acids. V was shortened by 4 bases and J by 4 bases, with 20 bases between the two germline ends. CDR1 MGHRA and CDR2 YSYEKL come from the germline V gene. CDR3 loop: CASSRTGKNAQGNTIYF. DNA of the CDR3: TGCGCCAGCAGCCGCACGGGCAAAAACGCCCAGGGAAACACCATATATTTT.

This CDR3 reads CASTPAGGEKLFF. Written as DNA, the CDR3 is TGTGCCAGCACACCGGCGGGGGGCGAAAAACTGTTTTTT. The chain joins TRBV6-5 to TRBJ1-4; possible D gene TRBD1, 6 bases. V was cut by 7 bases and J by 8 bases, with 14 bases left in between. The CDR3 consists of 13 residues. CDR1 is MNHEY and CDR2 is SVGAGI in the germline V gene.

The V gene is TRBV30, the J gene TRBJ2-7, with D unclear. In germline, CDR1 is GTSNPN, CDR2 SVGIG (reference sequence). The ends were cut back, 0 bases at V and 0 bases at J, with 3 bases in the middle. The CDR3 runs 12 residues. The CDR3 loop reads CAWSVSSYEQYF. CDR3 DNA sequence: TGTGCCTGGAGTGTCTCCTCCTACGAGCAGTACTTC.